This entry features one TCR beta chain sequence. Its antigen remains unknown. These data are taken from a study of T cell responses to AZD1222 COVID-19 vaccine. General study findings and limits: Mostly white British, mostly female donors; authors suggested clonal diversity may be underestimated.

Assay: immunoSEQ multiplex PCR; the TCRdb copy retains only in-frame clones and omits some. This table holds some 42,000 clones, approximately 83% found once. The germline V gene encodes CDR1 SGHKS and CDR2 YYEKEE (reference sequence). CDR3 size: 15 residues. Trimming took 5 bases from V and 14 from J; bases not matched to a gene: 16. This chain links TRBV5-5 with TRBJ1-4; TRBD1 aligns across 9 bases. The sample here was peripheral blood, taken 28 days after the second AZD1222 dose. The clonotype was recovered from an adult who received the AZD1222 COVID-19 vaccine. CDR3 amino acids: CASSPLQGARGDLFF. For the CDR3, the DNA is TGTGCCAGCAGTCCGTTACAGGGGGCGCGGGGAGACCTGTTTTTT.